These 4 T cell receptor beta chains were all obtained from the same sample, sequenced in a study of T cell responses to AZD1222 COVID-19 vaccine. Clones were read by immunoSEQ multiplex PCR, and TCRdb kept only the in-frame ones, dropping some. Altogether more than 95,000 clones are present, approximately 90% being singletons, with the ten largest covering about 7.1%. The sample was peripheral blood, taken 28 days after the second AZD1222 dose. The receptors were gathered from an adult who received the AZD1222 COVID-19 vaccine.

The chain has TRBV5-1 and TRBJ1-6; TRBD1 is a possible D gene (6 bases). Trimming cost V 3 bases and J 8 bases, with 15 bases left between them. CDR1 and CDR2 (germline): SGHRS, YFSETQ. CDR3 length equals 15 residues. The CDR3 DNA reads as TGCGCCAGCAGCTGGCAGGGGCTAACTGATTCACCCCTCCACTTT. Amino acid sequence: CASSWQGLTDSPLHF.

The gene calls are TRBV19 and TRBJ2-7, with 8 bases identical to TRBD1. Losses at the gene ends were 3 bases for V and 5 bases for J; bases not matched to a gene: 6. CDR1 is LNHDA, CDR2 SQIVND, per germline (reference sequence). This CDR3 has 14 residues. As DNA, the CDR3 is TGTGCCAGTAGTATCGGACAGGGTCCCCACGAGCAGTACTTC. This encodes CASSIGQGPHEQYF.

This rearrangement joins TRBV28 to TRBJ1-3, with no clear D. V shed 5 bases and J shed 2 bases, with 16 bases lying between them. There are 16 residues in the CDR3. Germline V gene sequence: CDR1 MDHEN, CDR2 SYDVKM. CDR3 region: CASSPSPGFTGNTIYF. CDR3 DNA: TGTGCCAGCAGTCCCTCCCCCGGGTTTACTGGAAACACCATATATTTT.

The V call is TRBV19, the J call TRBJ1-1; 12 nucleotides align to TRBD1. CDR1 and CDR2 (germline): LNHDA, SQIVND (reference sequence). The trim removed 8 bases at V and 3 bases at J, leaving 7 bases unmatched. CDR3 length: 15 residues. CDR3 sequence reads: CASGPGTGGYTEAFF. CDR3 bases: TGTGCCAGTGGCCCCGGGACAGGGGGCTACACTGAAGCTTTCTTT.